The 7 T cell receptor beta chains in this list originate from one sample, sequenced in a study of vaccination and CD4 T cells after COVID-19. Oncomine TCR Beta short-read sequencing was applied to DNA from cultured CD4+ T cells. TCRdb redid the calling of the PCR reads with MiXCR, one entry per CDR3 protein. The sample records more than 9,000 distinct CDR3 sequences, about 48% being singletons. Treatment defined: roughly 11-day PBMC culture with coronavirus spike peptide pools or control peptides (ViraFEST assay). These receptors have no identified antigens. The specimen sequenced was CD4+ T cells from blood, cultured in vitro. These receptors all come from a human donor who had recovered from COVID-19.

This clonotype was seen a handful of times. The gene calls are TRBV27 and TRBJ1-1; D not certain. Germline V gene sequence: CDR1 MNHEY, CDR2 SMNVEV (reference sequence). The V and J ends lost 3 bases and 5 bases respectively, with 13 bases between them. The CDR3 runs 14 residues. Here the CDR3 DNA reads TGTGCCAGCAGTTTCCGTTTTGGAGTGACTGAAGCTTTCTTT. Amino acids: CASSFRFGVTEAFF.

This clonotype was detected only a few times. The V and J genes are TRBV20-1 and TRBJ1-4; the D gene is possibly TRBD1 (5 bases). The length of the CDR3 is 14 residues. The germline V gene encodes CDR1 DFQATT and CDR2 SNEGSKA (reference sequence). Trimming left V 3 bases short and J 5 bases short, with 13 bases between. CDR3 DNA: TGCAGTGCTAGCCCGGGGTCAGGGAATGAAAAACTGTTTTTT. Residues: CSASPGSGNEKLFF.

The CDR3 region is CASSRTGRAPEAFF. In nucleotides, the CDR3 is TGTGCCAGCAGCCGGACAGGGAGGGCCCCTGAAGCTTTCTTT. The J gene is TRBJ1-1, the V gene TRBV6-2 or TRBV6-3, with 8 nucleotides matching TRBD1. The CDR3 spans 14 residues. V was pared by 6 bases and J by 6 bases, with 9 bases of the junction left unmatched. Germline lookup yields CDR1 MNHEY and CDR2 SVGEGT.

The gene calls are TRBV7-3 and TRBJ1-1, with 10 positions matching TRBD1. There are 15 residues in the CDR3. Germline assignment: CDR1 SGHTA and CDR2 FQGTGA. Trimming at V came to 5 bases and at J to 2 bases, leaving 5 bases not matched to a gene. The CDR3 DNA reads TGTGCCAGCAGCATAGACAGGGGGCCCAACACTGAAGCTTTCTTT. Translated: CASSIDRGPNTEAFF.

CDR3 coding DNA: TGTGCCAGCAGTTTACGGCGGGGTGGCACCGGGGAGCTGTTTTTT. Translated, it gives CASSLRRGGTGELFF. This chain uses TRBV27 with TRBJ2-2, with D perhaps matching TRBD2 (6 bases). This CDR3 is built from 15 residues. CDR1 is MNHEY, CDR2 SMNVEV, per germline (reference sequence). V gave up 2 bases and J gave up 4 bases, with 11 bases separating them.

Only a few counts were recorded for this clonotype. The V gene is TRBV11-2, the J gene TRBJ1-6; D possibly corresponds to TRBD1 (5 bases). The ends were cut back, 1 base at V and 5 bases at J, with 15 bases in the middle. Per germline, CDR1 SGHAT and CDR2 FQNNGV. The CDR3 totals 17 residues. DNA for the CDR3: TGTGCCAGCAGCTTAGTTTCGGGAGGGGCCGATAATTCACCCCTCCACTTT. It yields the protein CASSLVSGGADNSPLHF. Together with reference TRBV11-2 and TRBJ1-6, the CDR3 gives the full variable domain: EAGVAQSPRYKIIEKRQSVAFWCNPISGHATLYWYQQILGQGPKLLIQFQNNGVVDDSQLPKDRFSAERLKGVDSTLKIQPAKLEDSAVYLCASSLVSGGADNSPLHFGNGTRLTVT.

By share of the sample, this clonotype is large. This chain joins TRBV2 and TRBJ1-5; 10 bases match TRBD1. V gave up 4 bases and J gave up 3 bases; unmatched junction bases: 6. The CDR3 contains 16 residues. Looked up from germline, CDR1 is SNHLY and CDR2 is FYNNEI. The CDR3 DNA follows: TGTGCCAGCAGTGCCTCCGGGACAGGGGACAATCAGCCCCAGCATTTT. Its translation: CASSASGTGDNQPQHF. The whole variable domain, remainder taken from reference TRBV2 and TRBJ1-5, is EPEVTQTPSHQVTQMGQEVILRCVPISNHLYFYWYRQILGQKVEFLVSFYNNEISEKSEIFDDQFSVERPDGSNFTLKIRSTKLEDSAMYFCASSASGTGDNQPQHFGDGTRLSIL.